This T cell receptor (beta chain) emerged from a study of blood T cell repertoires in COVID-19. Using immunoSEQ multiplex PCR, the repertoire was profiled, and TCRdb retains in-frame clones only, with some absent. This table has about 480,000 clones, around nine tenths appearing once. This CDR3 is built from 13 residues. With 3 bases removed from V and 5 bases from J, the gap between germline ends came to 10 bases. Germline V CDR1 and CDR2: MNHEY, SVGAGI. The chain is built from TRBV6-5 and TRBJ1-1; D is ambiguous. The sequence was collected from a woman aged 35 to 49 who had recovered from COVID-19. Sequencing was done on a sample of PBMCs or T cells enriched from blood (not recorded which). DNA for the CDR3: TGTGCCAGCAGTTATTCTTCTCGGACTGAAGCTTTCTTT. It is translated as CASSYSSRTEAFF.